The 32 T cell receptor beta chains reported below all come from one sample, sequenced in a study of identical twins. TCRdb reprocessed the 5' RACE reads with MiXCR, giving one entry per CDR3 protein. Here the sample spans some 250,000 distinct CDR3 sequences, about 13% being singletons. These same records also appear under a second study, on yellow fever vaccine responses in identical twins.

The sample taken for sequencing was memory (CD45RO+) T cells sorted from blood. These receptors were obtained from a woman under 30 in good health.

This clonotype was found a few times. The genes are TRBV4-2 and TRBJ1-2; 9 bases agree with TRBD1. CDR3 length equals 14 residues. Germline loops: CDR1 LGHNA, CDR2 YNFKEQ. V was clipped by 8 bases and J by 5 bases; unmatched bases: 9. The CDR3 coding sequence is TGTGCCAGCGGTAACTCGGGACAGGGTTATGGCTACACCTTC. Protein sequence: CASGNSGQGYGYTF.

This clonotype was counted only a few times. V and J are TRBV6-4 and TRBJ1-1; 7 bases are a match to TRBD1. This CDR3 spans 15 amino acids. V lost 4 bases to trimming and J lost 0 bases; unmatched junction nucleotides: 5. CDR1 is MRHNA and CDR2 is SNTAGT in the germline V gene. The CDR3 region has the DNA TGTGCCAGCAGTGTCCAGGGGGGCATGAACACTGAAGCTTTCTTT. Translated: CASSVQGGMNTEAFF.

This clonotype occurred a few times. CDR3 protein: CSVGPSGAGEQFF. The DNA of the CDR3 is TGCAGCGTTGGGCCTAGCGGGGCGGGTGAGCAGTTCTTC. V and J are TRBV29-1 and TRBJ2-1, with 9 bases aligning to TRBD2. V was pared by 4 bases and J by 9 bases, with 7 bases of the junction left unmatched. From germline, CDR1 is SQVTM and CDR2 ANQGSEA. This CDR3 has 13 residues.

In nucleotides, the CDR3 is TGCGCCAGCAGCCAAGATATAGCGGGTAACAATGAGCAGTTCTTC. Translation: CASSQDIAGNNEQFF. The chain recombines TRBV4-3 with TRBJ2-1; 7 nucleotides match TRBD2. The CDR3 is 15 residues long. Per germline, CDR1 LGHNA and CDR2 YSLEER. The V and J ends lost 0 bases and 5 bases, in that order; junction bases with no gene match: 4.

The chain uses TRBV10-3 and TRBJ2-1, with TRBD2 matching over 15 bases. The J segment lost 7 bases and the V segment lost 4 bases, leaving 5 bases of the junction unmatched. CDR1 is ENHRY and CDR2 is SYGVKD in the germline V gene. The CDR3 sequence is 16 residues long. This chain's CDR3 is CAISVRTSGRGNEQFF. For the CDR3, the DNA is TGTGCCATCAGTGTCAGGACTAGCGGGAGGGGGAATGAGCAGTTCTTC.

This clonotype was picked up many times. This chain connects TRBV6-5 to TRBJ1-1, with no clear D. Trimming pared 3 bases from V and 7 bases from J, leaving 15 bases between. The CDR3 contains 14 residues. Looked up from germline, CDR1 is MNHEY and CDR2 is SVGAGI. This chain's CDR3 is CASSYESYRGEAFF. DNA of the CDR3: TGTGCCAGCAGTTATGAGAGCTATAGAGGTGAAGCTTTCTTT.

This clonotype has only a few counts. V is TRBV5-1 and J is TRBJ1-6, with D maybe TRBD1 (5 bases). Germline CDR1 is SGHRS and CDR2 is YFSETQ. V lost 4 bases and J 5 bases, leaving 13 bases between the germline ends. This CDR3 contains 15 residues. The CDR3 sequence: CASSQTRGNNSPLHF. The CDR3 DNA is TGCGCCAGCAGCCAGACGAGGGGAAATAATTCACCCCTCCACTTT. Using reference TRBV5-1 and TRBJ1-6 for the parts outside the CDR3, the full variable domain is KAGVTQTPRYLIKTRGQQVTLSCSPISGHRSVSWYQQTPGQGLQFLFEYFSETQRNKGNFPGRFSGRQFSNSRSEMNVSTLELGDSALYLCASSQTRGNNSPLHFGNGTRLTVT.

The chain carries TRBV12-3 or TRBV12-4 and TRBJ1-3; possible D gene TRBD1, 6 bases. The CDR3 spans 16 residues. Trimming pared 3 bases from V and 0 bases from J, leaving 12 bases between. The chain's CDR3 is CASSFGNRASGNTIYF. The CDR3 DNA is TGTGCCAGCAGTTTCGGTAACAGGGCCTCTGGAAACACCATATATTTT.

This clonotype was counted only a few times. The V gene is TRBV13, the J gene TRBJ2-2; D unclear. This CDR3 spans 17 amino acids. CDR1 is PRHDT and CDR2 is FYEKMQ in the germline V gene (reference sequence). Trimming shortened V by 4 bases and J by 2 bases, and 17 bases separated the two germline ends. The CDR3 loop is CASSSSDWAINTGELFF. In DNA form, the CDR3 reads TGTGCCAGCAGCTCCTCCGACTGGGCCATAAACACCGGGGAGCTGTTTTTT.

As to this clonotype: A much larger clone sits a single nucleotide away, making a read error possible. This chain joins TRBV20-1 and TRBJ2-2; D not resolved. CDR1 DFQATT and CDR2 SNEGSKA come from the germline V gene (reference sequence). The CDR3 spans 13 residues. The V end was cut by 4 bases, the J end by 5 bases, with 11 bases between. The CDR3 coding sequence is TGCAGTGCTAAAGATCGCAGAACCGGGGAGCTGTTTTTT. This encodes CSAKDRRTGELFF.

The chain employs TRBV6-2 or TRBV6-3 and TRBJ1-1; D remains unclear. Germline V gene sequence: CDR1 MNHEY, CDR2 SVGEGT. The length of the CDR3 is 11 residues. V was pared by 8 bases and J by 1 base, with 5 bases between. The CDR3 protein is CASPANTEAFF. CDR3 bases: TGTGCCAGCCCGGCGAACACTGAAGCTTTCTTT.

This clonotype was counted ten times or more. The gene calls are TRBV25-1 and TRBJ2-7; maybe TRBD1 (6 bases). The CDR3 has 13 residues. V was shortened by 4 bases and J by 6 bases, with 13 bases between the two germline ends. Germline CDR1 reads MGHDK; CDR2 reads SYGVNS. This chain's CDR3 is CASSGQEYGEQYF. CDR3 DNA sequence: TGTGCCAGCAGTGGACAGGAGTACGGCGAGCAGTACTTC.

The chain combines TRBV18 with TRBJ2-5; D not certain. The CDR3 has 12 residues. Germline V CDR1 and CDR2: KGHSH, LQKENI. V shed 6 bases and J shed 5 bases, with 10 bases lying between them. This CDR3 is CASSQIGETQYF. The CDR3 nucleotides are TGTGCCAGCTCCCAGATAGGGGAGACCCAGTACTTC.

This chain connects TRBV18 to TRBJ2-2; D gene ambiguous. The CDR3 is made up of 14 amino acids. V gave up 2 bases and J gave up 6 bases, with 10 bases separating them. The germline V gene has CDR1 KGHSH and CDR2 LQKENI. CDR3 in amino acids: CASSPLLGPGELFF. CDR3 nucleotide sequence: TGTGCCAGCTCACCATTACTGGGCCCCGGGGAGCTGTTTTTT.

This clonotype came up a few times. The chain recombines TRBV20-1 with TRBJ2-7, with no clear D. Germline V gives CDR1 DFQATT, CDR2 SNEGSKA (reference sequence). V was pared by 2 bases and J by 6 bases, with 11 bases between. The CDR3 consists of 12 residues. The chain's CDR3 is CSARKDLSEQYF. The DNA of the CDR3 is TGCAGTGCTAGAAAAGACTTATCCGAGCAGTACTTC.

This clonotype was detected many times. The V gene is TRBV4-2, the J gene TRBJ2-7; TRBD1 aligns across 8 bases. Germline assignment: CDR1 LGHNA and CDR2 YNFKEQ. The J segment lost 6 bases and the V segment lost 0 bases, leaving 10 bases of the junction unmatched. The CDR3 has 16 residues. CDR3 sequence: CASSQEIGDRGFEQYF. CDR3 bases: TGTGCCAGCAGCCAAGAAATTGGCGACAGGGGTTTCGAGCAGTACTTC.

This clonotype has a count of ten or more. The rearrangement links TRBV2 to TRBJ2-7, with D possibly called TRBD1 or TRBD2 (6 bases each). The CDR3 runs to 15 residues. CDR1 is SNHLY and CDR2 is FYNNEI in the germline V gene. V lost 1 base and J 4 bases, leaving 14 bases between the germline ends. The CDR3 DNA follows: TGTGCCAGCAGTGAAGATTGGGGGGCCGAATACGAGCAGTACTTC. Protein product: CASSEDWGAEYEQYF.

The chain carries TRBV6-2 or TRBV6-3 and TRBJ2-5; D might be TRBD1 (5 bases). The CDR3 runs 14 residues. Trimming shortened V by 6 bases and J by 0 bases, and 11 bases separated the two germline ends. The germline V gene encodes CDR1 MNHEY and CDR2 SVGEGT. The CDR3 DNA sequence: TGTGCCAGCAGCCACGACAGCAACCAAGAGACCCAGTACTTC. The encoded protein is CASSHDSNQETQYF.

J is TRBJ2-7 and V is TRBV6-1, with unresolved D. CDR1 is MNHNS, CDR2 SASEGT, per germline. The V end was cut by 2 bases, the J end by 0 bases, with 17 bases between. The CDR3 has 17 amino acids. Here the CDR3 DNA reads TGTGCCAGCAGTGAAATGGCCCGGTCCTCAAGCTCCTACGAGCAGTACTTC. As protein: CASSEMARSSSSYEQYF.

This clonotype was seen only a few times. The chain couples TRBV4-1 to TRBJ2-7; D is tentatively TRBD1 or TRBD2 (6 bases each). The V gene lost 3 bases and the J gene lost 2 bases, with 14 bases spanning the gap. The CDR3 spans 15 residues. Germline V gives CDR1 MGHRA, CDR2 YSYEKL. In DNA, the CDR3 is TGCGCCAGCAGCCAGGTGGAGGGGGGACCCTACGAGCAGTACTTC. This sequence encodes CASSQVEGGPYEQYF.

The J gene is TRBJ2-1, the V gene TRBV7-2; maybe TRBD2 (5 bases). V was pared by 2 bases and J by 0 bases, with 11 bases between. The CDR3 is 16 residues long. From germline, CDR1 is SGHTA and CDR2 FQGNSA. CDR3 nucleotide sequence: TGTGCCAGCAGCTTATTGTGGGAGAGCTCCTACAATGAGCAGTTCTTC. Its translation is CASSLLWESSYNEQFF. The full variable domain, with the rest looked up from reference TRBV7-2 and TRBJ2-1, is GAGVSQSPSNKVTEKGKDVELRCDPISGHTALYWYRQSLGQGLEFLIYFQGNSAPDKSGLPSDRFSAERTGGSVSTLTIQRTQQEDSAVYLCASSLLWESSYNEQFFGPGTRLTVL.

Only a few counts were recorded for this clonotype. The chain joins TRBV9 to TRBJ2-3; D possibly matches TRBD1 or TRBD2 (6 bases each). Germline lookup yields CDR1 SGDLS and CDR2 YYNGEE. CDR3 length: 14 residues. The V end was cut by 3 bases, the J end by 8 bases, with 16 bases between. The CDR3 here is CASSGHGGLLTQYF. CDR3 nucleotide sequence: TGTGCCAGCAGCGGCCACGGGGGCCTCCTTACGCAGTATTTT.

Many counts were recorded for this clonotype. The chain links TRBV7-9 to TRBJ2-3; 8 bases agree with TRBD2. V was clipped by 6 bases and J by 0 bases; unmatched bases: 2. Germline lookup yields CDR1 SEHNR and CDR2 FQNEAQ (reference sequence). This CDR3 spans 14 amino acids. The CDR3 loop reads CASSPSGSTDTQYF. The CDR3 DNA sequence: TGTGCCAGCAGTCCTAGCGGGAGCACAGATACGCAGTATTTT.

The chain combines TRBV6-2 or TRBV6-3 with TRBJ2-7; D gene uncertain. The CDR3 runs 17 residues. V was trimmed by 2 bases and J by 2 bases, leaving 19 bases between them. Germline V gives CDR1 MNHEY, CDR2 SVGEGT. CDR3 residues: CASSYALWSKGTYEQYF. CDR3 nucleotide sequence: TGTGCCAGCAGTTACGCCCTGTGGTCGAAGGGAACCTACGAGCAGTACTTC.

This clonotype has a count of ten or more. V and J are TRBV5-1 and TRBJ1-5; tentative D call: TRBD1 (5 bases). The CDR3 runs 16 residues. Per germline, CDR1 SGHRS and CDR2 YFSETQ. Trimming took off 2 bases at V and 3 bases at J, with 15 bases between the two ends. The CDR3 is CASSLGHSDDNQPQHF. In DNA form, the CDR3 reads TGCGCCAGCAGCTTAGGACACTCGGATGACAATCAGCCCCAGCATTTT.

In this sample, this clonotype turned up a few times. As DNA, the CDR3 is TGCAGTGCCCTTTCTAGCGGTGGCAGCTCCTACGAGCAGTACTTC. Protein sequence: CSALSSGGSSYEQYF. The gene calls are TRBV20-1 and TRBJ2-7; 7 nucleotides match TRBD2. Germline V gene sequence: CDR1 DFQATT, CDR2 SNEGSKA (reference sequence). CDR3 length: 15 amino acids. The J segment lost 0 bases and the V segment lost 6 bases, leaving 11 bases of the junction unmatched.

This clonotype was seen more than once but under ten times. The chain carries TRBV18 and TRBJ2-7, with D possibly matching TRBD2 (5 bases). The CDR3 totals 15 residues. Germline loops: CDR1 KGHSH, CDR2 LQKENI. V gave up 3 bases and J gave up 5 bases, with 17 bases separating them. In DNA form, the CDR3 reads TGTGCCAGCTCACCCCCCACCGGGGATCGGCACGAGCAGTACTTC. This translates into CASSPPTGDRHEQYF. Full variable domain (missing parts from reference TRBV18 and TRBJ2-7): NAGVMQNPRHLVRRRGQEARLRCSPMKGHSHVYWYRQLPEEGLKFMVYLQKENIIDESGMPKERFSAEFPKEGPSILRIQQVVRGDSAAYFCASSPPTGDRHEQYFGPGTRLTVT.

The chain combines TRBV5-1 with TRBJ2-1; 8 bases fit TRBD2. Looked up from germline, CDR1 is SGHRS and CDR2 is YFSETQ. The CDR3 is 16 residues long. The V segment lost 3 bases and the J segment 4 bases; nucleotides outside the gene matches: 9. The CDR3 DNA is TGCGCCAGCAGCTATGGAGGCGGGGGGAAGTACAATGAGCAGTTCTTC. It yields the protein CASSYGGGGKYNEQFF.

J is TRBJ2-1 and V is TRBV19; the D call may be TRBD1 or TRBD2 (5 bases each). Germline lookup yields CDR1 LNHDA and CDR2 SQIVND (reference sequence). Trimming cost V 4 bases and J 0 bases, with 13 bases left between them. The CDR3 is 16 amino acids. The DNA for the CDR3 is TGTGCCAGTAGTAGTATCCGGGGCAGCTCCTACAATGAGCAGTTCTTC. Amino acid sequence: CASSSIRGSSYNEQFF.

This clonotype was observed many times. This CDR3 is CSASLGTGGSNYGYTF. The DNA of the CDR3 is TGCAGTGCCAGTTTGGGGACAGGGGGCAGTAACTATGGCTACACCTTC. The rearrangement joins TRBV20-1 to TRBJ1-2; 12 nucleotides align to TRBD1. With V trimmed by 6 bases and J by 1 base, 9 bases remained unmatched. The germline V gene has CDR1 DFQATT and CDR2 SNEGSKA (reference sequence). The CDR3 loop spans 16 amino acids.

The chain links TRBV6-1 to TRBJ2-3, with 7 bases fitting TRBD2. This CDR3 has 17 amino acids. J was trimmed by 0 bases and V by 7 bases; bases with no gene match: 13. CDR1 is MNHNS and CDR2 is SASEGT in the germline V gene. Here the CDR3 DNA reads TGTGCCAGCACCAAAAGGGGAGCGGGGAGTAGCACAGATACGCAGTATTTT. This translates into CASTKRGAGSSTDTQYF.

This clonotype was detected a few times. The V and J genes are TRBV29-1 and TRBJ2-5; D is possibly TRBD1 (6 bases). V lost 4 bases and J 4 bases, leaving 13 bases between the germline ends. The CDR3 spans 13 residues. The germline gives CDR1 SQVTM, CDR2 ANQGSEA. CDR3 in DNA: TGCAGCGTTGTCAGGGGCAGTCGAGAGACCCAGTACTTC. Amino acids: CSVVRGSRETQYF.